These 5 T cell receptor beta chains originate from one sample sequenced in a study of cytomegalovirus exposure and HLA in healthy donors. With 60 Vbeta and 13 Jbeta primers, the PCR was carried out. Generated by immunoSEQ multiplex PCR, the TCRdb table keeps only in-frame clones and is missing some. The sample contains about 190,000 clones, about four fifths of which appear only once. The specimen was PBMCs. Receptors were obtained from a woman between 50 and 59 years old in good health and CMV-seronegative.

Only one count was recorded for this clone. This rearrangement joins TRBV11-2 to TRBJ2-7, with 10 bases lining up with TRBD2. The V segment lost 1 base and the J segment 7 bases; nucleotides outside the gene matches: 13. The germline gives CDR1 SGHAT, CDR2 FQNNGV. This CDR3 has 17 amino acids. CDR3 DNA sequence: TGTGCCAGCAGCTTAGGGAACCTAGCGGGGGCCAAGGGAGAGCAGTACTTC. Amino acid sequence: CASSLGNLAGAKGEQYF.

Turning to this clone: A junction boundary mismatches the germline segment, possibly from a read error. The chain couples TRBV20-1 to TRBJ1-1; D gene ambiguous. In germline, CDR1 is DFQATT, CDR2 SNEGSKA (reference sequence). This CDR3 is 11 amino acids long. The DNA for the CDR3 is TGCAGTGCTACTGACGACTTGCGGAACCCCTTT. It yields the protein CSATDDLRNPF.

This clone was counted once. The CDR3 sequence: CASKGQGDTGELFF. CDR3 DNA: TGTGCCAGCAAGGGACAGGGGGATACCGGGGAGCTGTTTTTT. V is TRBV6-4 and J is TRBJ2-2; 11 bases align to TRBD1. Trimming cost V 7 bases and J 5 bases; bases outside gene matches: 3. The CDR3 spans 14 residues. CDR1 and CDR2 (germline): MRHNA, SNTAGT.

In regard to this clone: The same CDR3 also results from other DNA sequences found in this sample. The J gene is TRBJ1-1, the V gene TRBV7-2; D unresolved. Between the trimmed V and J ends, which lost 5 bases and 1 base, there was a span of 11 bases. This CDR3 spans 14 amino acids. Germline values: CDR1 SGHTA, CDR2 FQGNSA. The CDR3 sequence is CASSPSGGNTEAFF. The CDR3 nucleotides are TGTGCCAGCAGCCCCTCTGGAGGGAACACTGAAGCTTTCTTT.

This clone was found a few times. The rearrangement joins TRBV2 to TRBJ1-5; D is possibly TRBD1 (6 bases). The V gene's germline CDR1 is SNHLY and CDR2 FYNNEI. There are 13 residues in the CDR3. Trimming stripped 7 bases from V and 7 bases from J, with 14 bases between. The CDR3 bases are TGTGCCAGCAACCTAGGGGGGGGCCAGCCCCAGCATTTT. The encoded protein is CASNLGGGQPQHF. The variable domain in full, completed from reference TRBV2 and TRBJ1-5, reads EPEVTQTPSHQVTQMGQEVILRCVPISNHLYFYWYRQILGQKVEFLVSFYNNEISEKSEIFDDQFSVERPDGSNFTLKIRSTKLEDSAMYFCASNLGGGQPQHFGDGTRLSIL.